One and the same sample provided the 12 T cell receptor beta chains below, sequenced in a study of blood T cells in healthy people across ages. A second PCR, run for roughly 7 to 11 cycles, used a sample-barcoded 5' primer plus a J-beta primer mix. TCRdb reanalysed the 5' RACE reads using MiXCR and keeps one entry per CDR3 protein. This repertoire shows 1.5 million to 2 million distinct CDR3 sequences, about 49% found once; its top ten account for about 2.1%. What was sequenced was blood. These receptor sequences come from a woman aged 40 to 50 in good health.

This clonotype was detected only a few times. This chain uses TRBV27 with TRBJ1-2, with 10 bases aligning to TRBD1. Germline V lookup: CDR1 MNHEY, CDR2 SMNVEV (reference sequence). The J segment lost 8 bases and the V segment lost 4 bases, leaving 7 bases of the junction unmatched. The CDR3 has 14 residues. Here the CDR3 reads CASSSDRGLLGYTF. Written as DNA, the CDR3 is TGTGCCAGCAGTTCCGACAGGGGGCTATTGGGCTACACCTTC.

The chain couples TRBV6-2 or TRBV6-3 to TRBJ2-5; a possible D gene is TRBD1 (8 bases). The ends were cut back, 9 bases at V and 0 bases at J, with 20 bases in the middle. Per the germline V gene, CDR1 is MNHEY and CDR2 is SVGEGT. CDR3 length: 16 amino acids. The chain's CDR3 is CASRREQGGYQETQYF. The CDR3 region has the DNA TGTGCCAGTCGGCGGGAACAGGGGGGGTACCAAGAGACCCAGTACTTC.

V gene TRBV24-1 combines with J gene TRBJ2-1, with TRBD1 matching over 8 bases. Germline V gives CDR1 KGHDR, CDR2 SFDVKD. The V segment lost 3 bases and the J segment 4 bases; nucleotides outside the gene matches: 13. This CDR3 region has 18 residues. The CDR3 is CATSDPRVATGEYNEQFF. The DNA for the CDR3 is TGTGCCACCAGTGATCCGAGGGTAGCGACAGGGGAATACAATGAGCAGTTCTTC.

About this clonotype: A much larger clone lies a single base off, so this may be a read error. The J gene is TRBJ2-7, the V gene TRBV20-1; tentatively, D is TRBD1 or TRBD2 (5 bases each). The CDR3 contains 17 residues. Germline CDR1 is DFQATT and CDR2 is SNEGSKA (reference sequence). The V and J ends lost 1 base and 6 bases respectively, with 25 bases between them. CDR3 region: CSARGGNVERGQFEQYF. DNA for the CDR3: TGCAGTGCTAGAGGGGGGAATGTCGAGAGGGGCCAGTTCGAGCAGTACTTC.

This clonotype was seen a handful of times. CDR3 sequence: CSVETGTGKGFF. CDR3 DNA: TGCAGCGTTGAGACCGGGACAGGAAAGGGGTTCTTC. This chain connects TRBV29-1 to TRBJ2-1; 8 nucleotides align to TRBD1. Unmatched junction bases numbered 10, after V lost 3 bases and J lost 15 bases. The CDR3 is made up of 12 amino acids. The germline V gene has CDR1 SQVTM and CDR2 ANQGSEA.

The CDR3 reads CASSQIKSELDEQFF. In DNA, the CDR3 is TGTGCCAGCAGCCAGATTAAATCTGAGCTAGATGAGCAGTTCTTC. The chain joins TRBV4-2 to TRBJ2-1; no clear D gene. Germline-derived CDR1 and CDR2 are LGHNA and YNFKEQ. This CDR3 contains 15 residues. V was clipped by 3 bases and J by 8 bases, with 17 bases between them.

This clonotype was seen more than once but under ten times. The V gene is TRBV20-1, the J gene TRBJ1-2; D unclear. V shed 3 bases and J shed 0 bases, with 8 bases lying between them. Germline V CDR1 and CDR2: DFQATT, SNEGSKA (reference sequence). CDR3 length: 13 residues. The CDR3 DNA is TGCAGTGCTAGTTGGTCGTCTAACTATGGCTACACCTTC. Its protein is CSASWSSNYGYTF.

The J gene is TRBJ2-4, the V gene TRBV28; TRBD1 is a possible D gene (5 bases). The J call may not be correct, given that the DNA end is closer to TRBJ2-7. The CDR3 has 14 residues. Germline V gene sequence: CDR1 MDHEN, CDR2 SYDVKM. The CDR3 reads CASSLRPHRYEQYF. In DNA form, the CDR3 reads TGTGCCAGCAGTCTCAGGCCCCACAGGTACGAGCAGTACTTC.

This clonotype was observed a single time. The CDR3 loop is CASSHGVVNEQFF. CDR3 nucleotide sequence: TGTGCCAGCAGCCACGGAGTAGTTAATGAGCAGTTCTTC. J is TRBJ2-1 and V is TRBV7-3; D uncertain. V lost 5 bases and J lost 7, with 12 bases in between. CDR1 and CDR2 (germline): SGHTA, FQGTGA. The CDR3 extends over 13 amino acids.

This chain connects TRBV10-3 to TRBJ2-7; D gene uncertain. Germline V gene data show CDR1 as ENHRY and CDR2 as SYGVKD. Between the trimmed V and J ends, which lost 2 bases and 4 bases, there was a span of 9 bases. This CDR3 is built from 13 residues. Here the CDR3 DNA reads TGTGCCATCAGTGAGAAAGCTCCGTACGAGCAGTACTTC. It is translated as CAISEKAPYEQYF.

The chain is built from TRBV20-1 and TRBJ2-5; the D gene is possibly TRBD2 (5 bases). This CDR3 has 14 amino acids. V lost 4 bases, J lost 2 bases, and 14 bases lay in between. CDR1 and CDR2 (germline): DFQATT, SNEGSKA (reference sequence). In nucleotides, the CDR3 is TGCAGTGCTACTAGGGTGACGGGGCAAGAGACCCAGTACTTC. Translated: CSATRVTGQETQYF.

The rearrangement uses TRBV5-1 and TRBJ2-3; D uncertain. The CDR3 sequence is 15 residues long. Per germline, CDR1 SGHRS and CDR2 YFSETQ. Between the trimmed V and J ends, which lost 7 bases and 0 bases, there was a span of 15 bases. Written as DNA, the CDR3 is TGCGCCAGCTCTAGACCGGCGTCTAGCACAGATACGCAGTATTTT. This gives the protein CASSRPASSTDTQYF.